The present TCR beta chain was sequenced within a study of Ad26.COV2.S vaccination and SARS-CoV-2 variants. Study-level background: Ad26.COV2.S arm of COV1001 included the donor. Notes on the study in general: Placebo recipients trailed vaccine recipients in spike-specific TCR breadth.

Regarding treatment: over 15 received Ad26.COV2.S at low or high dose, single or two shots; about five received placebo; per-sample allocation not given. Collection of the samples took place on day 63 after the first injection of vaccine or placebo. The V gene's germline CDR1 is DFQATT and CDR2 SNEGSKA (reference sequence). Trimming cost V 3 bases and J 3 bases, with 11 bases left between them. CDR3 length: 13 amino acids. Data came from immunoSEQ multiplex PCR; TCRdb stores just in-frame clones and leaves some out. Counted here are under 600,000 clones, about nine tenths occurring once; the ten biggest clones make up about 1.5%. A note on this clone: The target antigen is unknown.

The sequenced sample was peripheral blood, obtained in a trial of Ad26.COV2.S vaccine versus placebo. This receptor was obtained from a person aged 18-65 years who received the Ad26.COV2.S COVID-19 vaccine or a placebo. The chain has TRBV20-1 and TRBJ1-1; the D gene is possibly TRBD1 (5 bases). CDR3 bases: TGCAGTGCTAGTAGGTTGGGGGACACTGAAGCTTTCTTT. It encodes CSASRLGDTEAFF.